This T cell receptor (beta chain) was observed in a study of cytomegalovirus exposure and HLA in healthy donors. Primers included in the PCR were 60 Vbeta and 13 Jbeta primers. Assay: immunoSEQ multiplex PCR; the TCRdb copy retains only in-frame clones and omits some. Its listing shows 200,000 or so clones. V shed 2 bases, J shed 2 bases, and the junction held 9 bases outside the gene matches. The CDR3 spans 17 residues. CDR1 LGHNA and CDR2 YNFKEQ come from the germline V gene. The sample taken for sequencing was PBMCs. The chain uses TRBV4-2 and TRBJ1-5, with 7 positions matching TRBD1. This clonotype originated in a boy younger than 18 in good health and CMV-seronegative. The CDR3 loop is CASSQKFDRAGNQPQHF. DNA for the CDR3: TGTGCCAGCAGCCAAAAGTTCGACAGGGCCGGCAATCAGCCCCAGCATTTT.